The 6 T cell receptor beta chains below all came from one sample that was sequenced in a study of T cell responses to AZD1222 COVID-19 vaccine. Libraries were prepared by immunoSEQ multiplex PCR; TCRdb keeps only in-frame clonotypes and omits some of them. The data hold roughly 120,000 clones, with about 92% observed a single time. Sequencing used peripheral blood, obtained on day 0 of AZD1222 vaccination. The receptor set was obtained from an adult in good health.

The J gene is TRBJ1-6, the V gene TRBV10-1; perhaps TRBD1 as D (5 bases). V was trimmed by 4 bases and J by 3 bases, leaving 13 bases between them. Looked up from germline, CDR1 is WNHNN and CDR2 is SYGVQD (reference sequence). The CDR3 covers 16 residues. CDR3 DNA: TGCGCCAGCAGTGCGACACGGGGGATCTATAATTCACCCCTCCACTTT. Its translation is CASSATRGIYNSPLHF.

The V and J genes are TRBV27 and TRBJ2-2; D is unresolved. V was cut by 4 bases and J by 7 bases, with 13 bases left in between. CDR3 size: 14 residues. CDR1 is MNHEY and CDR2 is SMNVEV in the germline V gene (reference sequence). CDR3: CASSYTLFGGELFF. CDR3 DNA sequence: TGTGCCAGCAGTTATACTTTATTTGGCGGGGAGCTGTTTTTT.

The chain has TRBV28 and TRBJ1-6; 10 nucleotides agree with TRBD1. V gave up 8 bases and J gave up 14 bases; unmatched junction bases: 12. The germline V gene has CDR1 MDHEN and CDR2 SYDVKM. The CDR3 loop spans 14 amino acids. The CDR3 nucleotides are TGTGCCAGCGTGGGACAGGGGTACATCAAGGCCCTCCACTTT. Encoded protein: CASVGQGYIKALHF.

The V and J genes are TRBV12-3 or TRBV12-4 and TRBJ1-1; 7 bases line up with TRBD1. J gave up 5 bases and V 5 bases, and 5 bases lay outside the gene matches. This CDR3 region has 13 residues. The DNA for the CDR3 is TGTGCCAGCAGTCTCCGACAGGGAACTGAAGCTTTCTTT. It codes for CASSLRQGTEAFF.

CDR3 in DNA: TGTGCCAGCAGCTTGACCCGACTAGCGGGAATCACAGATACGCAGTATTTT. Protein sequence: CASSLTRLAGITDTQYF. V is TRBV7-2 and J is TRBJ2-3, with 11 positions matching TRBD2. The germline gives CDR1 SGHTA, CDR2 FQGNSA. This CDR3 has 17 amino acids. V lost 3 bases to trimming and J lost 2 bases; unmatched junction nucleotides: 7.

The chain carries TRBV27 and TRBJ2-3; D is uncertain. Germline V gene lookup returns CDR1 MNHEY and CDR2 SMNVEV (reference sequence). The CDR3 totals 15 residues. With 3 bases removed from V and 3 bases from J, the gap between germline ends came to 13 bases. The CDR3 sequence: CASSLKGLSTDTQYF. The CDR3 nucleotides read TGTGCCAGCAGTTTGAAGGGCCTGAGTACAGATACGCAGTATTTT.